This is a list of T cell receptor beta chains from one sample in a study of blood T cells in healthy people across ages. TCRdb called the 5' RACE reads again in MiXCR, with one record for every CDR3 protein. The profile shows around 990,000 distinct CDR3 sequences, more than 30% of them singletons. Material: blood. The receptors were sampled from a man aged 18-30 years in good health. The CDR3 runs from the conserved cysteine through the conserved F or W. The order of the fields is D gene, clone size, V gene, J gene, CDR3 length, CDR3 DNA, CDR3 protein. The D gene is left open where the match is weak. Size is omitted from some rows. Given values are once, few, many or a class for expanded clones.

>TRBD2|few|TRBV12-3/TRBV12-4|TRBJ2-4|16
TGTGCCAGCAGTGTCCAGACTAGCGGGGGGGCGGACATTCAGTACTTC
CASSVQTSGGADIQYF
>-|-|TRBV5-6|TRBJ1-6|14
TGTGCCAGCAGCTCTGACAGGACTAATTCACCCCTCCACTTT
CASSSDRTNSPLHF
>-|-|TRBV7-8|TRBJ1-1|15
TGTGCCAGCAGTGCCGGGGGGTCCAGAACACATGAAGCTTTCTTT
CASSAGGSRTHEAFF
>TRBD1|-|TRBV20-1|TRBJ1-2|14
TGCAGTGCGAGACCGGGACAGGGGGCGGGCGGCTACACCTTC
CSARPGQGAGGYTF
>-|few|TRBV2|TRBJ1-2|16
TGTGCCAGCAGTGAAGCTAGAGACGGACTTAACTATGGCTACACCTTC
CASSEARDGLNYGYTF
>TRBD1|-|TRBV6-5|TRBJ2-2|14
TGTGCCTGCATGATACAGGGGATCACCGGGGAGCTGTTTTTT
CACMIQGITGELFF
>-|few|TRBV2|TRBJ1-2|12
TGTGCCAGCAGCGTGGGAGGCGGAGGCTACACCTTC
CASSVGGGGYTF
>-|few|TRBV4-2|TRBJ2-3|15
TGTGCCAGCAGCCAAGGAGGAGCTACGACGGATACGCAGTATTTT
CASSQGGATTDTQYF
>TRBD1|-|TRBV11-2|TRBJ2-3|14
TGTGCCAGCAGCCTCCGGACAGGGCCAGATACGCAGTATTTT
CASSLRTGPDTQYF
>-|-|TRBV5-1|TRBJ1-2|14
TGCGCCAGCAGTGATTCCCAGAGGGACTATGGCTACACCTTC
CASSDSQRDYGYTF
>-|-|TRBV20-1|TRBJ1-1|13
TGCAGTGCGCGGGGCCGGAAGTACACTGAAGCTTTCTTT
CSARGRKYTEAFF
>-|-|TRBV5-1|TRBJ1-3|18
TGCGCCAGCAACCAATACGACCGGGACTGGGACTCTGGAAACACCATATATTTT
CASNQYDRDWDSGNTIYF
>-|few|TRBV3-1|TRBJ1-1|14
TGTGCCAGCAGCCAAGGGGGGCTAGGCACTGAAGCTTTCTTT
CASSQGGLGTEAFF
>TRBD2|-|TRBV12-3/TRBV12-4|TRBJ2-5|14
TGTGCCAGCAGTATAGCGGGAGCTGGGGAGACCCAGTACTTC
CASSIAGAGETQYF
>TRBD2|-|TRBV20-1|TRBJ2-3|14
TGCAGTGCTTTTACTAGCGGGGGGGCAGATACGCAGTATTTT
CSAFTSGGADTQYF
>TRBD2|-|TRBV12-3/TRBV12-4|TRBJ2-4|14
TGTGCCAGCAGCCCACTAGCGGGGGAAAACATTCAGTACTTC
CASSPLAGENIQYF
>TRBD1|few|TRBV20-1|TRBJ1-1|15
TGCAGTGCTACCAACCCTACAGGGGAGGACACTGAAGCTTTCTTT
CSATNPTGEDTEAFF
>TRBD1|-|TRBV9|TRBJ1-1|14
TGTGCCAGCACGGTGGACAGGGGGCGGACTGAAGCTTTCTTT
CASTVDRGRTEAFF
>TRBD1|-|TRBV4-2|TRBJ2-5|13
TGTGCCAGCAGCGCACAGGGGGAAGAGACCCAGTACTTC
CASSAQGEETQYF
>-|few|TRBV7-6|TRBJ1-6|14
TGTGCCAGCAGCTCCACAGGGCATAATTCACCCCTCCACTTT
CASSSTGHNSPLHF
>TRBD2|few|TRBV7-3|TRBJ2-1|15
TGTGCCAGCAGCCGCACTAGCGGAAACTACAATGAGCAGTTCTTC
CASSRTSGNYNEQFF
>-|-|TRBV12-3/TRBV12-4|TRBJ1-1|15
TGTGCCAGCACCCCTATGGGGGGCCCGAACACTGAAGCTTTCTTT
CASTPMGGPNTEAFF
>-|-|TRBV6-2/TRBV6-3|TRBJ2-7|16
TGTGCCAGCAAGCCTCCGGGATCAGGGGAGTCCTACGAGCAGTACTTC
CASKPPGSGESYEQYF
>-|-|TRBV7-2|TRBJ2-7|15
TGTGCCAGCAGCTTAATCCAGAGCTCCTACAATGAGCAGTACTTC
CASSLIQSSYNEQYF
>-|few|TRBV7-2|TRBJ1-2|13
TGTGCCAGCACGTACGACAGCATTGGCGGCTACACCTTC
CASTYDSIGGYTF
>-|-|TRBV29-1|TRBJ1-2|13
TGCAGCGTTGAAGTCCTTAGGGGTGATGGCTACACCTTC
CSVEVLRGDGYTF
>-|-|TRBV20-1|TRBJ1-1|14
TGCAGTGCTAGAGATGGAGGGAATCTAGCTGAAGCTTTCTTT
CSARDGGNLAEAFF
>-|-|TRBV4-3|TRBJ1-2|19
TGCGCCAGCAGCCAAAGGATACTCCAGGGGCCTCTCACGGACTATGGCTACACCTTC
CASSQRILQGPLTDYGYTF
>-|few|TRBV12-3/TRBV12-4|TRBJ2-1|16
TGTGCCAGCAGTAATCTCCCGGCCCTCTCCTACAATGAGCAGTTCTTC
CASSNLPALSYNEQFF
>-|-|TRBV9|TRBJ1-2|15
TGTGCCAGCAGCGTAGGGACTCAGGGATTAGGCGGCTACACCTTC
CASSVGTQGLGGYTF
>-|-|TRBV27|TRBJ1-2|13
TGTGCCAGCAGTGCCCGACGGGACTATGGCTACACCTTC
CASSARRDYGYTF
>TRBD1|-|TRBV20-1|TRBJ1-2|14
TGCAGTGCTAGAGCTGGACAGGGGGTTGATGGCTACACCTTC
CSARAGQGVDGYTF
>TRBD1|-|TRBV7-2|TRBJ1-4|16
TGTGCCAGCAGCCCTGACAGGGAGGCAACTAATGAAAAACTGTTTTTT
CASSPDREATNEKLFF
>-|-|TRBV20-1|TRBJ1-1|13
TGCAGTGCTGGGGGTAGGGCGGGAACTGAAGCTTTCTTT
CSAGGRAGTEAFF
>-|-|TRBV3-1|TRBJ2-1|14
TGTGCCAGCAGCCAACCGAACCCCCTCAATGAGCAGTTCTTC
CASSQPNPLNEQFF
>-|few|TRBV7-9|TRBJ2-5|15
TGTGCCAGCAGCTTAGGAGGGGATTTAACAGAGAAGCAGTACTTC
CASSLGGDLTEKQYF
>-|-|TRBV6-6|TRBJ1-2|13
TGTGCCAGCAGTTCCGGAAAGGGTCGTGGCTACACCTTC
CASSSGKGRGYTF
>-|-|TRBV12-3/TRBV12-4|TRBJ1-3|16
TGTGCCCTCAAACCACTAGCCGGGGCAGGGACGGGCACCATATATTTT
CALKPLAGAGTGTIYF
>TRBD1|-|TRBV7-2|TRBJ1-4|14
TGTGCCAGCAGCGAGACAGGGACCAATGAAAAACTGTTTTTT
CASSETGTNEKLFF
>-|few|TRBV12-3/TRBV12-4|TRBJ2-3|17
TGTGCCAGCAGTTTTTTGGACAGGCGGGGGGCCACAGATACGCAGTATTTT
CASSFLDRRGATDTQYF
>-|-|TRBV5-6|TRBJ1-2|14
TGTGCCAGCACCCGCGAGGGGCGCTATTTTGGCTACACCTTC
CASTREGRYFGYTF
>-|many|TRBV9|TRBJ1-5|14
TGTGCCAGCAGCGTAGGGTCAGGTAATCAGCCCCAGCATTTT
CASSVGSGNQPQHF
>-|-|TRBV7-2|TRBJ2-5|14
TGTGCCAGCAGCTTACAGGGAGGAGGAGAGACCCAGTACTTC
CASSLQGGGETQYF